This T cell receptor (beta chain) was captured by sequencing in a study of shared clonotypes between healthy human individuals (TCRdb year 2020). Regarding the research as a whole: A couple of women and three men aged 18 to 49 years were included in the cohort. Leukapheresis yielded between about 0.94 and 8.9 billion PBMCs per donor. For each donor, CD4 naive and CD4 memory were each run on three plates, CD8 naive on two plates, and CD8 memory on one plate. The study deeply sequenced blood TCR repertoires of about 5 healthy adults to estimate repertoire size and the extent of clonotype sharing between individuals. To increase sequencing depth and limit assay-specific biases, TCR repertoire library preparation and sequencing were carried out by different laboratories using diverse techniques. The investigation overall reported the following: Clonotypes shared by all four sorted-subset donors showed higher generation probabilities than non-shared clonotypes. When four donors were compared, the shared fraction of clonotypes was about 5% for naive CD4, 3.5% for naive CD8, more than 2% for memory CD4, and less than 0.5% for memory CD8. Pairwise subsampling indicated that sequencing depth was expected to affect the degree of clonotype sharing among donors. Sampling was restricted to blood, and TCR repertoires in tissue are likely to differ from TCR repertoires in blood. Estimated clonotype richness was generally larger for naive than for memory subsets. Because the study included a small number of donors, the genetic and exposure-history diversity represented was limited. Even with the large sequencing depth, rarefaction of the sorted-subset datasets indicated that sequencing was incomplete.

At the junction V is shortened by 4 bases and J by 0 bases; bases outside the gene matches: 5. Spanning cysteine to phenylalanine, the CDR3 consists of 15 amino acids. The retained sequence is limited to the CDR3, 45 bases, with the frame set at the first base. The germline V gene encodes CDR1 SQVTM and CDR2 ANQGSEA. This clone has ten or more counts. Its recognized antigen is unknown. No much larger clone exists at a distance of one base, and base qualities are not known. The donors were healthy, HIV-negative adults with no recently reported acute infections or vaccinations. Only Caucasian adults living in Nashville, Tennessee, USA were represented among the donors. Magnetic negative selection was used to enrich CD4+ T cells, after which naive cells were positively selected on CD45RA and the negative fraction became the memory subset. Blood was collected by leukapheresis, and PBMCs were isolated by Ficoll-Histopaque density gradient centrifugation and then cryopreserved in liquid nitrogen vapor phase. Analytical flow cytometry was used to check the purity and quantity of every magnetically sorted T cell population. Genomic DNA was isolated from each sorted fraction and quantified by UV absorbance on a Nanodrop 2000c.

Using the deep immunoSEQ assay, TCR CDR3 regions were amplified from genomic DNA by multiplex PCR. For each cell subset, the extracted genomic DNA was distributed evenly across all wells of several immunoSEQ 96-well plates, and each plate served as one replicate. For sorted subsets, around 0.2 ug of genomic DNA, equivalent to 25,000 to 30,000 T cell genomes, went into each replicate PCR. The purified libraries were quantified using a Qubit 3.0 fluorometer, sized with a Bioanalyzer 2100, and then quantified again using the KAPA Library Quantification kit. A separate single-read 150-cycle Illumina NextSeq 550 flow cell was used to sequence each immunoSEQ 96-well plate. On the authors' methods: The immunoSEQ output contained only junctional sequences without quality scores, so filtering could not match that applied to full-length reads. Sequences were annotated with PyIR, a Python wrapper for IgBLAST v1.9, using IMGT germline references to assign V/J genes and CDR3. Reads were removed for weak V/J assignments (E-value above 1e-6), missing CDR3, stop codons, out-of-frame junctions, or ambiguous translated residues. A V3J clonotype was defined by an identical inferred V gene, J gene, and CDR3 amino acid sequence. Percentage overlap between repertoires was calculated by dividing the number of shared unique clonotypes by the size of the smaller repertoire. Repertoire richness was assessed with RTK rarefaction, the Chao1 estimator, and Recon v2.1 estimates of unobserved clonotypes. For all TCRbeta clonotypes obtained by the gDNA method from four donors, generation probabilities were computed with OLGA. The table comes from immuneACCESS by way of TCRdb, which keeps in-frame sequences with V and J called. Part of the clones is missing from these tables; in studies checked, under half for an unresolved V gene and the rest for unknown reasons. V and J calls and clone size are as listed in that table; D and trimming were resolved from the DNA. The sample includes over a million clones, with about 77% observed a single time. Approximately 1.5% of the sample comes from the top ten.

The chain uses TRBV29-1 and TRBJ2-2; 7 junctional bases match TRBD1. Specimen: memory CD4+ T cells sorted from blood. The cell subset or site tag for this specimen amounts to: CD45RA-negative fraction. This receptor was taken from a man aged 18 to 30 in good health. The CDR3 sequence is CSVAGGQSNTGELFF. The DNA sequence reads TGCAGCGTTGCAGGGGGTCAGTCGAACACCGGGGAGCTGTTTTTT.